This entry features one T cell receptor (beta chain) sequence. Its antigen remains unidentified. No base-level quality is on record; no much larger clone is a single base apart. This entry is derived from a study of blood T cell repertoires in COVID-19 (dated by TCRdb to the early 2020s). For the study in its entirety: Samples from collaborators originated in the United States, Italy and Spain and spanned both the acute and convalescent phases of COVID-19. A freely available public database, intended as a resource for researchers studying the immune response to SARS-CoV-2, is where the repertoires were released. The material from the prospective study consisted of cDNA or gDNA derived from T cells, B-cell-depleted T cells, or PBMCs. Deeply sampled blood TCRbeta repertoires from subjects exposed to, actively infected with, or recovered from COVID-19 were included in the dataset. A de-identified subject ID, COVID-19 status, age in years and sex were almost always included in the sample metadata. Where available, HLA class I and class II types were taken from metadata supplied by the sample provider and were not determined by assay-based typing. Samples were obtained from the ongoing ImmuneRACE study (first 160 participants) and from 1,200 or so subjects provided by 6 global collaborators.

CDR1 and CDR2, per the germline V gene (reference sequence), are GTSNPN and SVGIG. The CDR3 runs 15 amino acids, cysteine and phenylalanine included. Only the CDR3 part of the read is kept: 45 bases, read in frame from the first base. V and J are truncated by 1 base and 2 bases respectively, leaving an intervening sequence of 13 bases. TCRbeta CDR3 regions were amplified from genomic DNA using the immunoSEQ Assay, a bias-controlled multiplex PCR. In the paper's pipeline: Within the assay, amplification of reference gene primers was used to estimate how many nucleated cells each sample contained. Sequence reads were collapsed and filtered to measure the absolute abundance of every unique TCRbeta CDR3 rearrangement. For each sample, productive Simpson clonality was calculated by taking the square root of Simpson's diversity index across productive rearrangements. The table comes from immuneACCESS by way of TCRdb, which keeps in-frame sequences with V and J called. Part of the clones is missing from these tables; in studies checked, under half for an unresolved V gene and the rest for unknown reasons. V and J calls and clone size are those listed in that table; D and trimming were worked out from the DNA. This sample holds over 140,000 clones; roughly 81% were observed only once. The top ten clones comprise 9% to 10% of the sample.

The investigation overall reported the following: The quantity of clinical and demographic metadata differed by source and by participant and was supplied without curation.

Whole blood was collected in K2EDTA tubes by collaborating institutions according to the institutions' own protocols. For TCRbeta analysis, collaborator samples were shipped as frozen whole blood, as isolated PBMCs, or as DNA extracted from either sample type. The sequencing sample was made of peripheral blood. This clonotype was obtained from a woman between 45 and 60 years old with active or convalescent COVID-19. In this chain, TRBV30 is recombined with TRBJ2-3; TRBD2 could be the D gene, as 5 bases match. The DNA is as follows: TGTGCCTGGAGTGGGAGGAGCGGACCCACAGATACGCAGTATTTT. Translated, this gives CAWSGRSGPTDTQYF.